This T cell receptor (beta chain) was recovered during a study of blood T cell repertoires in COVID-19. In the study overall: Samples came from the United States, Italy and Spain, spanning acute and convalescent COVID-19. From T cells, B-cell-depleted T cells, or PBMCs came the material, which was cDNA or gDNA.

Source study methods: From reference gene primer amplification, estimates of nucleated cell counts were derived. Profiling relied on immunoSEQ multiplex PCR, and the TCRdb table lists in-frame clones only, not all of them. That table supplies the V and J calls and clone size; D and trimming were determined from the DNA. This repertoire shows about 230,000 clones, roughly 84% found once; its top ten account for approximately 1.5%. Germline V gives CDR1 SGHVS, CDR2 FQNEAQ. CDR3 size: 15 residues. The J segment lost 5 bases and the V segment lost 4 bases, leaving 5 bases of the junction unmatched. The sequencing input was peripheral blood. The sequence derives from a woman between 40 and 55 years old who had recovered from COVID-19. The chain carries TRBV7-8 and TRBJ1-5, with 10 nucleotides matching TRBD1. CDR3 coding DNA: TGTGCCAGCAGCTCGACAGGGGGCGCGGATCAGCCCCAGCATTTT. Its translation is CASSSTGGADQPQHF. The entire variable domain, with the rest obtained from reference TRBV7-8 and TRBJ1-5, is as follows: GAGVSQSPRYKVAKRGQDVALRCDPISGHVSLFWYQQALGQGPEFLTYFQNEAQLDKSGLPSDRFFAERPEGSVSTLKIQRTQQEDSAVYLCASSSTGGADQPQHFGDGTRLSIL.